The 9 T cell receptor beta chains presented below share a single source sample, sequenced in a study of T cell responses to AZD1222 COVID-19 vaccine. The method was immunoSEQ multiplex PCR; TCRdb's version includes in-frame clones alone and lacks a portion of them. The sample yields approximately 150,000 clones, 85% to 95% seen once. Sequences were derived from peripheral blood, sampled on day 0 of AZD1222 vaccination. The receptors were sampled from an adult in good health.

This clone was counted only a few times. The chain has TRBV20-1 and TRBJ2-7, with TRBD2 matching 11 bases. Germline assignment: CDR1 DFQATT and CDR2 SNEGSKA (reference sequence). There are 15 residues in the CDR3. The V segment lost 3 bases and the J segment 6 bases; nucleotides outside the gene matches: 10. CDR3 coding DNA: TGCAGTGCTAGTAGTCGTCTAGCGGGGGGTTTCGAGCAGTACTTC. Translating gives CSASSRLAGGFEQYF.

The chain joins TRBV6-5 to TRBJ1-5; TRBD1 is a possible D gene (5 bases). Germline V gene data show CDR1 as MNHEY and CDR2 as SVGAGI. V shed 4 bases and J shed 3 bases, with 10 bases lying between them. The CDR3 totals 14 residues. DNA of the CDR3: TGTGCCAGCAGTTCACCGGGACCCAATCAGCCCCAGCATTTT. Translation: CASSSPGPNQPQHF.

V is TRBV27 and J is TRBJ2-7, with D uncertain. Germline assignment: CDR1 MNHEY and CDR2 SMNVEV (reference sequence). This CDR3 is built from 13 residues. Deletions cut 10 bases from V and 2 bases from J, with 15 bases between. CDR3 in DNA: TGTGCCACCAGATCGAGCGTAACCTACGAGCAGTACTTC. It yields the protein CATRSSVTYEQYF.

On this clone itself: The identical CDR3 is also encoded by other nucleotide sequences in the sample. The chain employs TRBV7-2 and TRBJ2-5; TRBD2 agrees at 11 bases. V lost 5 bases and J lost 4; bases outside the gene matches: 9. Germline V CDR1 and CDR2: SGHTA, FQGNSA. This CDR3 spans 16 amino acids. CDR3 sequence reads: CASSILAGAVGETQYF. The DNA of the CDR3 is TGTGCCAGCAGCATACTAGCGGGGGCTGTTGGAGAGACCCAGTACTTC.

The rearrangement links TRBV10-2 to TRBJ2-3; D unresolved. This CDR3 comprises 13 residues. Trimming pared 1 base from V and 4 bases from J, leaving 6 bases between. Germline loops: CDR1 WSHSY, CDR2 SAAADI. Written as DNA, the CDR3 is TGCGCCAGCAGTGAGTTTATAGCAGATACGCAGTATTTT. Translated, it gives CASSEFIADTQYF.

The chain combines TRBV5-6 with TRBJ1-3; a possible D gene is TRBD1 (6 bases). The CDR3 sequence is 16 residues long. From germline, CDR1 is SGHDT and CDR2 YYEEEE. The V gene lost 2 bases and the J gene lost 2 bases, with 14 bases spanning the gap. CDR3 nucleotides: TGTGCCAGCAGCTTTAGGGCCAGGGGTACTGGAAACACCATATATTTT. Translating it yields CASSFRARGTGNTIYF.

This chain joins TRBV7-9 and TRBJ2-7; D may be TRBD2 (5 bases). V lost 7 bases and J 3 bases, leaving 16 bases between the germline ends. The CDR3 spans 14 residues. Germline V lookup: CDR1 SEHNR, CDR2 FQNEAQ (reference sequence). The CDR3 coding sequence is TGTGCCAGCACCCCTCCCGAGGGCTTCTACGAGCAGTACTTC. Amino acids: CASTPPEGFYEQYF. The full variable domain, rest sourced from reference TRBV7-9 and TRBJ2-7, is DTGVSQNPRHKITKRGQNVTFRCDPISEHNRLYWYRQTLGQGPEFLTYFQNEAQLEKSRLLSDRFSAERPKGSFSTLEIQRTEQGDSAMYLCASTPPEGFYEQYFGPGTRLTVT.

This clone was seen a single time. This sequence joins TRBV10-2 and TRBJ2-4; 11 bases line up with TRBD1. The CDR3 has 13 amino acids. Unmatched junction bases numbered 2, after V lost 6 bases and J lost 7 bases. The V gene's germline CDR1 is WSHSY and CDR2 SAAADI. The DNA for the CDR3 is TGCGCCAGCAGGGACAGGGGGCTTAACATTCAGTACTTC. Its translation: CASRDRGLNIQYF.

The chain couples TRBV2 to TRBJ1-5; D remains unclear. Germline V CDR1 and CDR2: SNHLY, FYNNEI. The CDR3 has 12 residues. V shed 3 bases and J shed 7 bases, with 7 bases lying between them. The CDR3 loop is CASSDDYQPQHF. The CDR3 bases are TGTGCCAGCAGTGACGATTACCAGCCCCAGCATTTT.